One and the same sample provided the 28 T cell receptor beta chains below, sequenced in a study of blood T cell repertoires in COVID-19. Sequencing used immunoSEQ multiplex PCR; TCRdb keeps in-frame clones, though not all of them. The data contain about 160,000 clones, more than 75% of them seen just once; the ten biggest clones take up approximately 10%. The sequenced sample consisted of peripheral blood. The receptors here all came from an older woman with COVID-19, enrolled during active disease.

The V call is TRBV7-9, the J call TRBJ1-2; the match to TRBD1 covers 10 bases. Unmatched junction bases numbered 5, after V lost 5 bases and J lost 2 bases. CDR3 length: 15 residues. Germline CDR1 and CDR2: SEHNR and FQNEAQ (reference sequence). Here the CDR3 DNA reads TGTGCCAGCAGCCCCCGGACAGGGGGGAACTATGGCTACACCTTC. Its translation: CASSPRTGGNYGYTF.

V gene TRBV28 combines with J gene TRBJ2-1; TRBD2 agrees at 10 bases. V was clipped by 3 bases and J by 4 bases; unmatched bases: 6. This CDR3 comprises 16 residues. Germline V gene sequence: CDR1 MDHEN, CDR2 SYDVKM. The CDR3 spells CASSFSSGGGYNEQFF. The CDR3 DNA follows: TGTGCCAGCAGTTTTTCTAGCGGGGGAGGTTACAATGAGCAGTTCTTC.

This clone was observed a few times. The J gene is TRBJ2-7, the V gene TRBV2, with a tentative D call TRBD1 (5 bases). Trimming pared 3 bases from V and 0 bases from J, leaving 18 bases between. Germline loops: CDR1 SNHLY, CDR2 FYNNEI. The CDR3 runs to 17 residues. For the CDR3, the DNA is TGTGCCAGCAGTGACCCCCGCAGGGTCGAAAACTCCTACGAGCAGTACTTC. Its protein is CASSDPRRVENSYEQYF.

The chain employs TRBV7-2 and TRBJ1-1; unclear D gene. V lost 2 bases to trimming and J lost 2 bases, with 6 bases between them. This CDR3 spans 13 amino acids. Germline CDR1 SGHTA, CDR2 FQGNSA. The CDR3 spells CASSLSLNTEAFF. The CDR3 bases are TGTGCCAGCAGCTTAAGCCTTAACACTGAAGCTTTCTTT.

CDR3 bases: TGTGCCAGCAGCTTCAGGGGGATTCCTAGCAATCAGCCCCAGCATTTT. The encoded protein is CASSFRGIPSNQPQHF. The chain combines TRBV5-6 with TRBJ1-5; 7 bases match TRBD1. V lost 2 bases to trimming and J lost 0 bases; unmatched junction nucleotides: 5. This CDR3 region has 16 residues. Germline values: CDR1 SGHDT, CDR2 YYEEEE. Full variable domain (rest looked up from reference TRBV5-6 and TRBJ1-5): DAGVTQSPTHLIKTRGQQVTLRCSPKSGHDTVSWYQQALGQGPQFIFQYYEEEERQRGNFPDRFSGHQFPNYSSELNVNALLLGDSALYLCASSFRGIPSNQPQHFGDGTRLSIL.

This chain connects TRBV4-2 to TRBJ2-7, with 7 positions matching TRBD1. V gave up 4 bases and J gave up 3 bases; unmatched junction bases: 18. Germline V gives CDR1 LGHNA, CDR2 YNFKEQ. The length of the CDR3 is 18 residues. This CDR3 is CASSLTSGTVSGNYEQYF. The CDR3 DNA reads TGTGCCAGCAGCCTAACCTCCGGGACAGTCTCTGGGAACTACGAGCAGTACTTC.

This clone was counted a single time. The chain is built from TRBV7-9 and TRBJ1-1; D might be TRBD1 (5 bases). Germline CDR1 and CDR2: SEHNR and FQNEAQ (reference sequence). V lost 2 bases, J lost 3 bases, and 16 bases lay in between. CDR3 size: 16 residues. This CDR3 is CASSLLGQGRYTEAFF. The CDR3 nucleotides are TGTGCCAGCAGCTTATTGGGGCAGGGCCGTTACACTGAAGCTTTCTTT.

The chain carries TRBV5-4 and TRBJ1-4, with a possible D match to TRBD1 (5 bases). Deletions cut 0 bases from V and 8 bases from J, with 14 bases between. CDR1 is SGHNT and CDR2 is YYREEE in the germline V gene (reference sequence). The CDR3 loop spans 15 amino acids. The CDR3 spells CASSLEARADEKLFF. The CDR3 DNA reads TGTGCCAGCAGCTTGGAGGCCAGGGCCGACGAAAAACTGTTTTTT. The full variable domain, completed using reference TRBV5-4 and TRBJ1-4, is ETGVTQSPTHLIKTRGQQVTLRCSSQSGHNTVSWYQQALGQGPQFIFQYYREEENGRGNFPPRFSGLQFPNYSSELNVNALELDDSALYLCASSLEARADEKLFFGSGTQLSVL.

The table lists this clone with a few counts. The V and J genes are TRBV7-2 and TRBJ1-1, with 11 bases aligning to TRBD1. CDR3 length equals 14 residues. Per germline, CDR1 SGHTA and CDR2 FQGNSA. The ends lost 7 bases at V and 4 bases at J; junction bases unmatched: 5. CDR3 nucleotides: TGTGCCAGCAAAGGGGGGACAGGGGGCACTGAAGCTTTCTTT. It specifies CASKGGTGGTEAFF.

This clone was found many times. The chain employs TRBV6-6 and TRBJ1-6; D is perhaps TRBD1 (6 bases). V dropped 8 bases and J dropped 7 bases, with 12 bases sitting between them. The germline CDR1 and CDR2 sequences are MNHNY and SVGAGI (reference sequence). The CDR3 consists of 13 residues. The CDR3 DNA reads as TGTGCCAGCGTTGGGGACATAAATTCACCCCTCCACTTT. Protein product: CASVGDINSPLHF.

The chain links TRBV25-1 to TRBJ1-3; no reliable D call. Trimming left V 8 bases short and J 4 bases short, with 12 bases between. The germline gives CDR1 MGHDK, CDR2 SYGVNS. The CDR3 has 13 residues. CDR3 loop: CASSGLYGNTIYF. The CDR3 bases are TGTGCCAGCTCCGGACTCTACGGAAACACCATATATTTT.

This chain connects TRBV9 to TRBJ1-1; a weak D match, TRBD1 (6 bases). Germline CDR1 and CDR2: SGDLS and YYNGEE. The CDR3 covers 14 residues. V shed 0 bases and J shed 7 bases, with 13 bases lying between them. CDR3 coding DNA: TGTGCCAGCAGCGTAGGGACAGAGAGACTTGAAGCTTTCTTT. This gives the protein CASSVGTERLEAFF.

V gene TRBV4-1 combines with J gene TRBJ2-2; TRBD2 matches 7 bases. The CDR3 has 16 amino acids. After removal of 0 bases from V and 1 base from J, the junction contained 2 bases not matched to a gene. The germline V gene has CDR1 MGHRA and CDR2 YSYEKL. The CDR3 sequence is CASSQETGGNTGELFF. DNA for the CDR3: TGCGCCAGCAGCCAAGAAACGGGGGGGAACACCGGGGAGCTGTTTTTT.

The DNA for the CDR3 is TGTGCCAGCAGCTACGGGACAGACTATGGCTACACCTTC. Its translation: CASSYGTDYGYTF. V gene TRBV7-8 combines with J gene TRBJ1-2; 7 nucleotides line up with TRBD1. Looked up from germline, CDR1 is SGHVS and CDR2 is FQNEAQ. The CDR3 runs to 13 residues. V shed 4 bases, J shed 3 bases, and the junction held 2 bases outside the gene matches.

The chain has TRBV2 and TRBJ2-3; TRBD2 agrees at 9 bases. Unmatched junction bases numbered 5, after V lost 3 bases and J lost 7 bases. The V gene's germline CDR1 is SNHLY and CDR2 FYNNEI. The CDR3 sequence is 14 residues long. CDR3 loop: CASSERGGMNTQYF. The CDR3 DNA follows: TGTGCCAGCAGTGAGCGGGGGGGCATGAATACGCAGTATTTT.

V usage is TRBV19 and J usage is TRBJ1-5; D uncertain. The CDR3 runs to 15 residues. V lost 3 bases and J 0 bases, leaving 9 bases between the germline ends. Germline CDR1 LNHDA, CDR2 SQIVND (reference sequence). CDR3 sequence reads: CASSIRGNSNQPQHF. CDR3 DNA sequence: TGTGCCAGTAGTATCCGGGGAAATAGCAATCAGCCCCAGCATTTT.

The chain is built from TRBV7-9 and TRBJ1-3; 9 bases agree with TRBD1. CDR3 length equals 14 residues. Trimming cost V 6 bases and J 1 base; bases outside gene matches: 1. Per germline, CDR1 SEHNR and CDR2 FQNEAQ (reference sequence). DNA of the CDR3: TGTGCCAGCAGACAGGGGGCTTCTGGAAACACCATATATTTT. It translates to CASRQGASGNTIYF.

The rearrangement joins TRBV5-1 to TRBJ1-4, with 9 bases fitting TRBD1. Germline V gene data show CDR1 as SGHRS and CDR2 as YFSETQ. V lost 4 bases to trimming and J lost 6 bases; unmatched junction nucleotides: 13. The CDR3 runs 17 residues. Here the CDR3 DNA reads TGCGCCAGCAGCCCCGGGACAGGGACCACCGCTCATGAAAAACTGTTTTTT. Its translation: CASSPGTGTTAHEKLFF.

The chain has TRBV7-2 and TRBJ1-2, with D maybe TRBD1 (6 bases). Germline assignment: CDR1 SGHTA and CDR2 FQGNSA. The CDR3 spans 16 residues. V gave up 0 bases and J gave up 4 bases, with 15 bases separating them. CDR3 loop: CASSLASGAPIYGYTF. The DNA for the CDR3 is TGTGCCAGCAGCTTAGCGTCAGGGGCTCCTATCTATGGCTACACCTTC.

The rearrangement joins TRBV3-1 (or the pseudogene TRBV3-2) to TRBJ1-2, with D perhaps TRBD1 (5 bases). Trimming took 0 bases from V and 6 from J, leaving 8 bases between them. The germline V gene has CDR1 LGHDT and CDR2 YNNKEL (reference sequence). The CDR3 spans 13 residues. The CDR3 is CASSQEDNNGYTF. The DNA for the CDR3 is TGTGCCAGCAGCCAAGAGGACAATAATGGCTACACCTTC.

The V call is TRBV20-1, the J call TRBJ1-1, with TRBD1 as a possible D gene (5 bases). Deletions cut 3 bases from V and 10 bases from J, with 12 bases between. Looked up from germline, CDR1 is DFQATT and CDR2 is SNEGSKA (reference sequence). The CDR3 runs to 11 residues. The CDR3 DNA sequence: TGCAGTGCTAGTAGGGGAGGTGGAGCTTTCTTT. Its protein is CSASRGGGAFF.

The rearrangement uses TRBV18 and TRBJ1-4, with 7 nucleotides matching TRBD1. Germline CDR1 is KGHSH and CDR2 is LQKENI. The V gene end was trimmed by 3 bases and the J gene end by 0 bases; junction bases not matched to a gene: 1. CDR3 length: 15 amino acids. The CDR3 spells CASSPGQATNEKLFF. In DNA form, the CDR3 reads TGTGCCAGCTCACCCGGACAGGCAACTAATGAAAAACTGTTTTTT.

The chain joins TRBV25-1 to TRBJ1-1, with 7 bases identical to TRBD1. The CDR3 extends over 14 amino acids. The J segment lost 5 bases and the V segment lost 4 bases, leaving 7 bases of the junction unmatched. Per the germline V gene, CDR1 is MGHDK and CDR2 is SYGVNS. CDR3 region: CASSARGQSTEAFF. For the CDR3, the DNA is TGTGCCAGCAGTGCAAGGGGGCAATCTACTGAAGCTTTCTTT.

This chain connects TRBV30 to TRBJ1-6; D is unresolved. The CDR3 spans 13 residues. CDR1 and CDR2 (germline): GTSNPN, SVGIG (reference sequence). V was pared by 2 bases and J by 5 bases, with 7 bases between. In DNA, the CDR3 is TGTGCCTGGAGTCCCGGGGATAATTCACCCCTCCACTTT. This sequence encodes CAWSPGDNSPLHF.

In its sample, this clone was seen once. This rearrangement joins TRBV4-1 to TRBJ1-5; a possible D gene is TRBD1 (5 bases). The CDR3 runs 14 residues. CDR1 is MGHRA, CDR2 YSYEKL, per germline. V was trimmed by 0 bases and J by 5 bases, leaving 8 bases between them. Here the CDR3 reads CASSQDPGYQPQHF. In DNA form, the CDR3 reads TGCGCCAGCAGCCAAGACCCAGGGTATCAGCCCCAGCATTTT.

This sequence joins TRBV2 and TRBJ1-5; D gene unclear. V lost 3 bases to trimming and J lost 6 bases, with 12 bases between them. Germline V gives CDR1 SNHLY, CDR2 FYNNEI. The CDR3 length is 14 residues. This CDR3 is CASSEYRTSQPQHF. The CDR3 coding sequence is TGTGCCAGCAGTGAGTATAGGACTAGTCAGCCCCAGCATTTT.

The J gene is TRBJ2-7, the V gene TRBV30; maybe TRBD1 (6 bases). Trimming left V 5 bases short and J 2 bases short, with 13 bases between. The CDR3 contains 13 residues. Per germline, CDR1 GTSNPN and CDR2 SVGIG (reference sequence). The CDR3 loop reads CAWEAGDPYEQYF. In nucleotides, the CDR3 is TGTGCCTGGGAGGCAGGGGACCCCTACGAGCAGTACTTC.

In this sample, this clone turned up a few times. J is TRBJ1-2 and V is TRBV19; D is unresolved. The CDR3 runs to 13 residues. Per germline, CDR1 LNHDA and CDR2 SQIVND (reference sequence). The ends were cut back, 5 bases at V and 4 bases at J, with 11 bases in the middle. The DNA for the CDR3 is TGTGCCAGTAGTTACGACTTAGTCTATGGCTACACCTTC. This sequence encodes CASSYDLVYGYTF.